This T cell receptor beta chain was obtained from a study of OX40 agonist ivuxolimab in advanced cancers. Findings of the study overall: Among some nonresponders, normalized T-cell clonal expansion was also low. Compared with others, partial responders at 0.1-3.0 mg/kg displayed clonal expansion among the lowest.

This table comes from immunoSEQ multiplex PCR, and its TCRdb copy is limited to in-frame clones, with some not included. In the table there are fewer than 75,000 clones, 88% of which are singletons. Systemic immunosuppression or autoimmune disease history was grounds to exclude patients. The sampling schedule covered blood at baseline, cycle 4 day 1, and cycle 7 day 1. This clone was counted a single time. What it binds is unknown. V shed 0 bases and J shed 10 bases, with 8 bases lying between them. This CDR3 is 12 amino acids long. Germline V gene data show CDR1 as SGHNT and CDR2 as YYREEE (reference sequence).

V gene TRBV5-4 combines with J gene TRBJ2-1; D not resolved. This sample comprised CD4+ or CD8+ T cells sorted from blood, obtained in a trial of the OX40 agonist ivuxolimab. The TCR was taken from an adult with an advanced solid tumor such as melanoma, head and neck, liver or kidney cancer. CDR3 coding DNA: TGTGCCAGCAGCTTGGACGGTTCCGAGCAGTTCTTC. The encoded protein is CASSLDGSEQFF.